The 29 T cell receptor beta chains listed next were all sequenced from one sample in a study of cytomegalovirus exposure and HLA in healthy donors. The PCR had 60 Vbeta and 13 Jbeta primers. The method was immunoSEQ multiplex PCR; TCRdb's version includes in-frame clones alone and lacks a portion of them. Here the sample table reports fewer than 100,000 clones. Sequencing was carried out using PBMCs. The receptor set was obtained from a man in his fifties or sixties in good health and CMV-seronegative.

The chain has TRBV6-1 and TRBJ2-7; TRBD1 is a possible D gene (6 bases). The V end was cut by 4 bases, the J end by 4 bases, with 11 bases between. Germline values: CDR1 MNHNS, CDR2 SASEGT. The CDR3 has 13 residues. CDR3 amino acids: CASSVETGYEQYF. CDR3 sequence (DNA): TGTGCCAGCAGTGTTGAGACAGGATACGAGCAGTACTTC.

The rearrangement uses TRBV9 and TRBJ2-7; the match to TRBD2 covers 8 bases. Looked up from germline, CDR1 is SGDLS and CDR2 is YYNGEE. J was trimmed by 2 bases and V by 4 bases; bases with no gene match: 8. CDR3 length equals 15 residues. The CDR3 loop is CASSIGTRGTYEQYF. The DNA of the CDR3 is TGTGCCAGCAGCATCGGGACTAGAGGAACCTACGAGCAGTACTTC.

The chain links TRBV5-4 to TRBJ1-4; 7 bases line up with TRBD1. V lost 4 bases, J lost 8 bases, and 14 bases stayed unmatched. CDR3 length: 16 residues. Per the germline V gene, CDR1 is SGHNT and CDR2 is YYREEE (reference sequence). The CDR3 DNA sequence: TGTGCCAGCAGCCCGGGACAGCGAGATAATAAGGAAAAACTGTTTTTT. It codes for CASSPGQRDNKEKLFF.

This chain uses TRBV27 with TRBJ1-2; the match to TRBD1 covers 8 bases. Looked up from germline, CDR1 is MNHEY and CDR2 is SMNVEV (reference sequence). This CDR3 region has 13 residues. With V trimmed by 5 bases and J by 3 bases, 2 bases remained unmatched. The CDR3 loop reads CASSGTGDYGYTF. CDR3 coding DNA: TGTGCCAGCAGTGGGACAGGTGACTATGGCTACACCTTC.

This sequence joins TRBV2 and TRBJ2-7, with TRBD2 as a possible D gene (6 bases). Germline V gives CDR1 SNHLY, CDR2 FYNNEI. Trimming left V 4 bases short and J 7 bases short, with 17 bases between. The CDR3 has 14 residues. CDR3 in DNA: TGTGCCAGCAGTGGCGGGGACGGGTCAGGGGAGCAGTACTTC. The encoded protein is CASSGGDGSGEQYF.

The J gene is TRBJ1-5, the V gene TRBV19, with a tentative D call TRBD1 (5 bases). The CDR3 length is 15 residues. Trimming pared 4 bases from V and 0 bases from J, leaving 10 bases between. CDR1 is LNHDA and CDR2 is SQIVND in the germline V gene (reference sequence). CDR3 sequence: CASSTQGYSNQPQHF. The CDR3 DNA reads as TGTGCCAGTAGTACGCAGGGTTATAGCAATCAGCCCCAGCATTTT. The whole variable domain, remainder taken from reference TRBV19 and TRBJ1-5, is DGGITQSPKYLFRKEGQNVTLSCEQNLNHDAMYWYRQDPGQGLRLIYYSQIVNDFQKGDIAEGYSVSREKKESFPLTVTSAQKNPTAFYLCASSTQGYSNQPQHFGDGTRLSIL.

V is TRBV13 and J is TRBJ2-1, with TRBD2 as a possible D gene (5 bases). V shed 5 bases and J shed 3 bases, with 11 bases lying between them. The CDR3 contains 14 residues. Germline-derived CDR1 and CDR2 are PRHDT and FYEKMQ (reference sequence). The CDR3 sequence: CASSTSGDYNEQFF. The CDR3 DNA is TGTGCCAGCAGCACAAGCGGTGACTACAATGAGCAGTTCTTC.

The rearrangement joins TRBV5-1 to TRBJ1-3; D may be TRBD1 (6 bases). Germline-derived CDR1 and CDR2 are SGHRS and YFSETQ. V was shortened by 5 bases and J by 0 bases, with 9 bases between the two germline ends. This CDR3 is built from 14 residues. CDR3 residues: CASSTGNSGNTIYF. CDR3 in DNA: TGCGCCAGCAGTACAGGGAACTCTGGAAACACCATATATTTT.

V usage is TRBV27 and J usage is TRBJ2-1; TRBD1 matches at 10 bases. In germline, CDR1 is MNHEY, CDR2 SMNVEV (reference sequence). The V and J ends lost 6 bases and 4 bases, in that order; junction bases with no gene match: 6. The CDR3 is 15 amino acids. The CDR3 region is CASRTWGQGYNEQFF. DNA of the CDR3: TGTGCCAGCAGGACTTGGGGACAGGGGTACAATGAGCAGTTCTTC.

The chain is built from TRBV25-1 and TRBJ1-1, with D tentatively TRBD1 (5 bases). The CDR3 contains 14 residues. V lost 2 bases, J lost 1 base, and 8 bases lay in between. CDR1 MGHDK and CDR2 SYGVNS come from the germline V gene. Written as DNA, the CDR3 is TGTGCCAGCAGTGAAGGCGACAGGAACACTGAAGCTTTCTTT. The encoded protein is CASSEGDRNTEAFF. Drawing the rest from reference TRBV25-1 and TRBJ1-1, the complete variable domain is EADIYQTPRYLVIGTGKKITLECSQTMGHDKMYWYQQDPGMELHLIHYSYGVNSTEKGDLSSESTVSRIRTEHFPLTLESARPSHTSQYLCASSEGDRNTEAFFGQGTRLTVV.

This sequence joins TRBV18 and TRBJ1-4, with 8 bases fitting TRBD1. Germline CDR1 KGHSH, CDR2 LQKENI. V was clipped by 1 base and J by 3 bases; unmatched bases: 4. The CDR3 runs to 16 residues. In DNA, the CDR3 is TGTGCCAGCTCACCACTGACAGGGGCAGCTAATGAAAAACTGTTTTTT. Protein sequence: CASSPLTGAANEKLFF.

This chain joins TRBV28 and TRBJ1-6; 7 bases match TRBD1. The germline V gene has CDR1 MDHEN and CDR2 SYDVKM. Trimming took 4 bases from V and 0 from J; bases not matched to a gene: 3. This CDR3 is built from 16 residues. CDR3 residues: CASSWDSSSYNSPLHF. The CDR3 DNA follows: TGTGCCAGCAGTTGGGACAGTAGCTCCTATAATTCACCCCTCCACTTT.

The CDR3 nucleotides are TGCAGCGTTGTAGGACAGGGCTTCAACACCGGGGAGCTGTTTTTT. It encodes CSVVGQGFNTGELFF. The chain is built from TRBV29-1 and TRBJ2-2, with 8 bases matching TRBD1. Germline V gives CDR1 SQVTM, CDR2 ANQGSEA. The J segment lost 2 bases and the V segment lost 4 bases, leaving 6 bases of the junction unmatched. The CDR3 runs 15 residues.

This sequence joins TRBV7-2 and TRBJ1-2; the match to TRBD1 covers 9 bases. The V gene end was trimmed by 8 bases and the J gene end by 4 bases; junction bases not matched to a gene: 2. CDR3 length: 12 residues. Per the germline V gene, CDR1 is SGHTA and CDR2 is FQGNSA. The CDR3 protein is CASSGQGYGYTF. As DNA, the CDR3 is TGTGCCAGCTCGGGACAGGGCTATGGCTACACCTTC.

The V gene is TRBV6-4, the J gene TRBJ2-1; TRBD2 matches 12 bases. CDR1 and CDR2 from the germline V gene are MRHNA and SNTAGT. The CDR3 is 15 amino acids. Trimming removed 5 bases from V and 8 bases from J; junction bases left unmatched: 7. The CDR3 sequence is CASSPLAGGRDEQFF. The CDR3 nucleotides are TGTGCCAGCAGTCCCCTAGCGGGGGGGCGAGATGAGCAGTTCTTC.

The V and J genes are TRBV5-6 and TRBJ1-2; maybe TRBD1 (5 bases). The V end lost 1 base, the J end lost 6 bases, and 16 bases lay between the germline ends. The CDR3 extends over 15 amino acids. Germline CDR1 SGHDT, CDR2 YYEEEE. The DNA of the CDR3 is TGTGCCAGCAGCTTGTTGGGGAACAGGAGACATGGCTACACCTTC. Translated: CASSLLGNRRHGYTF.

The rearrangement links TRBV11-2 to TRBJ2-5; the match to TRBD2 covers 8 bases. Germline-derived CDR1 and CDR2 are SGHAT and FQNNGV. After removal of 3 bases from V and 4 bases from J, the junction contained 4 bases not matched to a gene. The CDR3 is 14 amino acids. CDR3 in amino acids: CASSFHGGGETQYF. CDR3 DNA sequence: TGTGCCAGCAGCTTTCACGGGGGGGGAGAGACCCAGTACTTC.

V gene TRBV28 combines with J gene TRBJ1-5; possibly TRBD1 for D (6 bases). The germline CDR1 and CDR2 sequences are MDHEN and SYDVKM. This CDR3 has 13 residues. V lost 8 bases to trimming and J lost 1 base, with 9 bases between them. CDR3 region: CASCGGSNQPQHF. CDR3 nucleotides: TGTGCCAGCTGCGGGGGCAGCAATCAGCCCCAGCATTTT.

This CDR3 is CASSLMRQENTEAFF. DNA for the CDR3: TGTGCCAGCAGCTTGATGCGACAGGAAAACACTGAAGCTTTCTTT. The rearrangement links TRBV5-4 to TRBJ1-1, with a tentative D call TRBD1 (6 bases). Germline V gene sequence: CDR1 SGHNT, CDR2 YYREEE (reference sequence). The CDR3 runs 15 residues. Trimming stripped 1 base from V and 2 bases from J, with 12 bases between.

This rearrangement joins TRBV27 to TRBJ1-2; 7 bases map to TRBD1. Trimming at V came to 3 bases and at J to 7 bases, leaving 5 bases not matched to a gene. This CDR3 region has 13 residues. Germline lookup yields CDR1 MNHEY and CDR2 SMNVEV (reference sequence). CDR3 protein: CASSFVAGGGYTF. The CDR3 nucleotides read TGTGCCAGCAGTTTTGTGGCAGGGGGTGGCTACACCTTC.

The chain employs TRBV6-5 and TRBJ2-7; a possible D gene is TRBD2 (6 bases). The V and J ends lost 6 bases and 7 bases respectively, with 16 bases between them. CDR1 and CDR2 from the germline V gene are MNHEY and SVGAGI. CDR3 length: 13 residues. Here the CDR3 DNA reads TGTGCCAGCAGCCGGGGACTCCCCGGGGAGCAGTACTTC. Encoded protein: CASSRGLPGEQYF.

This sequence joins TRBV7-2 and TRBJ1-5; 12 bases line up with TRBD1. The length of the CDR3 is 15 residues. CDR1 SGHTA and CDR2 FQGNSA come from the germline V gene. V was clipped by 5 bases and J by 7 bases; unmatched bases: 6. The CDR3 DNA reads TGTGCCAGCAGCCGGGACAGGGGGCTAGGGCAGCCCCAGCATTTT. Amino acid sequence: CASSRDRGLGQPQHF. Full variable domain (outside the CDR3, taken from reference TRBV7-2 and TRBJ1-5): GAGVSQSPSNKVTEKGKDVELRCDPISGHTALYWYRQSLGQGLEFLIYFQGNSAPDKSGLPSDRFSAERTGGSVSTLTIQRTQQEDSAVYLCASSRDRGLGQPQHFGDGTRLSIL.

V is TRBV2 and J is TRBJ1-2, with 8 bases identical to TRBD1. The V gene end was trimmed by 6 bases and the J gene end by 2 bases; junction bases not matched to a gene: 5. Looked up from germline, CDR1 is SNHLY and CDR2 is FYNNEI. There are 14 residues in the CDR3. CDR3 region: CASSDGQGNYGYTF. The CDR3 DNA is TGTGCCAGCAGCGATGGACAGGGAAACTATGGCTACACCTTC. Combining the CDR3 with reference TRBV2 and TRBJ1-2 gives the whole variable domain EPEVTQTPSHQVTQMGQEVILRCVPISNHLYFYWYRQILGQKVEFLVSFYNNEISEKSEIFDDQFSVERPDGSNFTLKIRSTKLEDSAMYFCASSDGQGNYGYTFGSGTRLTVV.

The chain carries TRBV6-5 and TRBJ1-4; TRBD1 agrees at 7 bases. V lost 0 bases, J lost 6 bases, and 7 bases stayed unmatched. The CDR3 is 16 residues long. Per the germline V gene, CDR1 is MNHEY and CDR2 is SVGAGI. For the CDR3, the DNA is TGTGCCAGCAGTTACTCCCCGGGACAGTCGTATGAAAAACTGTTTTTT. It codes for CASSYSPGQSYEKLFF.

The chain links TRBV6-5 to TRBJ1-3, with 9 nucleotides matching TRBD1. The germline V gene encodes CDR1 MNHEY and CDR2 SVGAGI. Unmatched junction bases numbered 0, after V lost 1 base and J lost 2 bases. This CDR3 is built from 15 residues. CDR3 DNA: TGTGCCAGCAGTTACTGGACAGGGGCTGGAAACACCATATATTTT. Its protein is CASSYWTGAGNTIYF.

This chain links TRBV7-3 with TRBJ2-5; possibly TRBD1 for D (6 bases). The length of the CDR3 is 15 residues. Germline assignment: CDR1 SGHTA and CDR2 FQGTGA. The V gene lost 5 bases and the J gene lost 0 bases, with 13 bases spanning the gap. CDR3 in amino acids: CASSPLGTNQETQYF. The CDR3 DNA is TGTGCCAGCAGCCCCCTAGGGACAAACCAAGAGACCCAGTACTTC.

The rearrangement uses TRBV18 and TRBJ2-3, with D unresolved. Germline CDR1 is KGHSH and CDR2 is LQKENI. V lost 3 bases and J 0 bases, leaving 7 bases between the germline ends. The CDR3 spans 14 residues. In DNA, the CDR3 is TGTGCCAGCTCACCGGGCAGTAGCACAGATACGCAGTATTTT. Translation: CASSPGSSTDTQYF.

The chain links TRBV9 to TRBJ2-3; D is undetermined. Germline assignment: CDR1 SGDLS and CDR2 YYNGEE. The CDR3 covers 15 residues. The V end was cut by 0 bases, the J end by 0 bases, with 8 bases between. In nucleotides, the CDR3 is TGTGCCAGCAGCGTAGTGGCGAGGAGCACAGATACGCAGTATTTT. Protein: CASSVVARSTDTQYF.

The rearrangement uses TRBV29-1 and TRBJ1-1; D unclear. Trimming cost V 1 base and J 3 bases, with 18 bases left between them. The CDR3 totals 16 residues. CDR1 and CDR2 (germline): SQVTM, ANQGSEA. CDR3 bases: TGCAGCGTTGAAGGTGTAGAGGTCCCTTCCGACACTGAAGCTTTCTTT. This sequence encodes CSVEGVEVPSDTEAFF.